These 17 T cell receptor beta chains were all obtained from the same sample, sequenced in a study of blood T cell repertoires in COVID-19. Profiled with immunoSEQ multiplex PCR; TCRdb holds only in-frame clones, not every one. The sample shows about 140,000 clones, about four fifths of them seen only once. Sequencing was performed on peripheral blood. These receptors all stem from a human donor in a cohort sampled during active COVID-19.

This clone was detected a few times. The J gene is TRBJ1-5, the V gene TRBV11-2; weak D call: TRBD1 (6 bases). The ends were cut back, 5 bases at V and 0 bases at J, with 8 bases in the middle. This CDR3 comprises 14 residues. In germline, CDR1 is SGHAT, CDR2 FQNNGV. The CDR3 DNA is TGTGCCAGCAGCCTGGACAGTAGCAATCAGCCCCAGCATTTT. Its protein is CASSLDSSNQPQHF.

The V gene is TRBV19, the J gene TRBJ1-2; no firm D call. Germline V gene sequence: CDR1 LNHDA, CDR2 SQIVND (reference sequence). Trimming removed 4 bases at V and 4 bases at J, with 10 bases between. The CDR3 runs 13 residues. CDR3 bases: TGTGCCAGTAGTAAAAAACCCAGCTATGGCTACACCTTC. Its protein product is CASSKKPSYGYTF.

This chain uses TRBV5-1 with TRBJ1-1, with no clear D. Germline assignment: CDR1 SGHRS and CDR2 YFSETQ. There are 15 residues in the CDR3. V gave up 4 bases and J gave up 0 bases, with 13 bases separating them. The CDR3 DNA reads TGCGCCAGCAGCCCAACGGGAGTGATGAACACTGAAGCTTTCTTT. Amino acids: CASSPTGVMNTEAFF.

The chain links TRBV15 to TRBJ2-7; D remains unclear. Germline V gene lookup returns CDR1 LNHNV and CDR2 YYDKDF (reference sequence). V lost 3 bases and J 6 bases, leaving 18 bases between the germline ends. This CDR3 is built from 15 residues. CDR3 bases: TGTGCCACCAGCAGGTCAGACGAGTGGGCAGGCGAGCAGTACTTC. Protein sequence: CATSRSDEWAGEQYF.

The chain is built from TRBV27 and TRBJ1-1; D perhaps matches TRBD1 (6 bases). The length of the CDR3 is 15 residues. Per the germline V gene, CDR1 is MNHEY and CDR2 is SMNVEV (reference sequence). V gave up 1 base and J gave up 4 bases, with 13 bases separating them. Written as DNA, the CDR3 is TGTGCCAGCAGTTTATTTGGGCAGGGGACCACTGAAGCTTTCTTT. It is translated as CASSLFGQGTTEAFF.

The rearrangement links TRBV19 to TRBJ2-1; TRBD2 agrees at 13 bases. With 6 bases clipped from V and 0 bases from J, the junction kept 14 bases outside the gene matches. The CDR3 runs to 20 residues. Per the germline V gene, CDR1 is LNHDA and CDR2 is SQIVND (reference sequence). The CDR3 nucleotides are TGTGCCAGTAGCCAATCCGGACTAGCGGGGGCCCCACCCTCCTACAATGAGCAGTTCTTC. It yields the protein CASSQSGLAGAPPSYNEQFF.

This sequence joins TRBV3-1 (or the pseudogene TRBV3-2) and TRBJ2-3; D uncertain. The length of the CDR3 is 13 residues. Trimming took off 6 bases at V and 0 bases at J, with 7 bases between the two ends. CDR1 and CDR2 (germline): LGHDT, YNNKEL (reference sequence). DNA of the CDR3: TGTGCCAGCAGGCGCTCTAGCACAGATACGCAGTATTTT. Translating it yields CASRRSSTDTQYF.

V is TRBV7-3 and J is TRBJ2-7, with 11 nucleotides matching TRBD1. The J segment lost 6 bases and the V segment lost 5 bases, leaving 3 bases of the junction unmatched. CDR1 is SGHTA, CDR2 FQGTGA, per germline. This CDR3 region has 13 residues. The CDR3 coding sequence is TGTGCCAGCAGCCGCGGGACAGGGGGCGAGCAGTACTTC. It yields the protein CASSRGTGGEQYF.

The V call is TRBV11-3, the J call TRBJ2-2; TRBD1 agrees at 9 bases. Germline assignment: CDR1 SGHNT and CDR2 YENEEA. V lost 3 bases, J lost 5 bases, and 1 base stayed unmatched. The CDR3 is made up of 14 amino acids. CDR3 nucleotides: TGTGCCAGCAGCTTGGGACAGGGAACCGGGGAGCTGTTTTTT. Translation: CASSLGQGTGELFF.

The chain joins TRBV9 to TRBJ2-1, with D possibly matching TRBD2 (5 bases). Between the trimmed V and J ends, which lost 4 bases and 6 bases, there was a span of 17 bases. CDR3 length: 15 amino acids. The germline gives CDR1 SGDLS, CDR2 YYNGEE. This CDR3 is CASSTRTSLGNEQFF. As DNA, the CDR3 is TGTGCCAGCAGCACTCGGACTTCCCTGGGCAATGAGCAGTTCTTC.

V gene TRBV5-1 combines with J gene TRBJ1-1; 8 bases agree with TRBD1. Germline CDR1 and CDR2: SGHRS and YFSETQ. This CDR3 is 15 amino acids long. With V trimmed by 5 bases and J by 3 bases, 9 bases remained unmatched. The CDR3 reads CASRPTLQGDTEAFF. CDR3 coding DNA: TGCGCCAGCAGACCAACTTTACAGGGGGACACTGAAGCTTTCTTT.

A note on this clone: The germline gene is not matched at one end of the junction; a read error may be the cause. The rearrangement links TRBV15 to TRBJ2-6; perhaps TRBD1 as D (6 bases). Germline V lookup: CDR1 LNHNV, CDR2 YYDKDF (reference sequence). The CDR3 is 17 residues long. In nucleotides, the CDR3 is TGTGCCACCAGCCGAGACAGGTCGGCCCCTGGGGCCAACGTCCTGACTTTC. It codes for CATSRDRSAPGANVLTF.

Notes on this clone: Distinct nucleotide sequences in the sample also encode this CDR3. J is TRBJ2-1 and V is TRBV7-3; 10 bases map to TRBD2. From germline, CDR1 is SGHTA and CDR2 FQGTGA. The length of the CDR3 is 14 residues. The junction had 7 bases not matched to a gene; V was cut back by 5 bases and J by 9 bases. The CDR3 nucleotides are TGTGCCAGCAGCCCAAGCGGGGGGGCAGGTGAGCAGTTCTTC. It translates to CASSPSGGAGEQFF.

This CDR3 reads CASSPLTSGGQETQYF. The DNA for the CDR3 is TGTGCCAGCAGCCCCCTGACTAGCGGGGGACAAGAGACCCAGTACTTC. The V and J genes are TRBV3-1 (or the pseudogene TRBV3-2) and TRBJ2-5; 12 bases match TRBD2. Germline V gene lookup returns CDR1 LGHDT and CDR2 YNNKEL (reference sequence). The CDR3 is 16 amino acids. The V gene end was trimmed by 4 bases and the J gene end by 2 bases; junction bases not matched to a gene: 5.

The rearrangement uses TRBV6-6 and TRBJ1-1; 8 nucleotides match TRBD1. V gave up 6 bases and J gave up 3 bases; unmatched junction bases: 12. The CDR3 consists of 16 residues. The V gene's germline CDR1 is MNHNY and CDR2 SVGAGI (reference sequence). The DNA for the CDR3 is TGTGCCAGCAGCAGAACCTCTATACAGGGGGACACTGAAGCTTTCTTT. It encodes CASSRTSIQGDTEAFF.

The chain uses TRBV4-1 and TRBJ1-2; D is undetermined. The CDR3 loop spans 14 amino acids. Germline CDR1 reads MGHRA; CDR2 reads YSYEKL. The V and J ends lost 0 bases and 8 bases respectively, with 13 bases between them. This CDR3 reads CASSQDVSLLGYTF. The CDR3 DNA sequence: TGCGCCAGCAGCCAAGACGTAAGCCTGCTGGGCTACACCTTC.

V gene TRBV19 combines with J gene TRBJ2-3; the D is unclear. Trimming took off 6 bases at V and 1 base at J, with 11 bases between the two ends. This CDR3 comprises 14 residues. Germline assignment: CDR1 LNHDA and CDR2 SQIVND (reference sequence). CDR3 coding DNA: TGTGCCAGTAGCAAAACATCTCGCACAGATACGCAGTATTTT. This encodes CASSKTSRTDTQYF.